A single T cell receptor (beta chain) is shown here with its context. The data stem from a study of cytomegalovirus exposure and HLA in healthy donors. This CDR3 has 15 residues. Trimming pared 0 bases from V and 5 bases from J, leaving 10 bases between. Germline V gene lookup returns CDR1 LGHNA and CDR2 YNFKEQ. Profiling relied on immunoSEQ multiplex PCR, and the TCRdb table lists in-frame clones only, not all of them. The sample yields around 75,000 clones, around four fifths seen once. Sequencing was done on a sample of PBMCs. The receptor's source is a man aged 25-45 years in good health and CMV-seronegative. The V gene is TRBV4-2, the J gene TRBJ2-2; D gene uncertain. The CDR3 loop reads CASSQDWAETGELFF. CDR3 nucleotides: TGTGCCAGCAGCCAAGATTGGGCCGAAACCGGGGAGCTGTTTTTT.